This TCR beta chain was sequenced during a study of CD8 T cells in ankylosing spondylitis. Study-level results: It was reported that disease-linked clones were significantly enriched in matched ankylosing spondylitis synovial fluid. Eight highly homologous variants formed a TCR beta motif that appeared characteristic of ankylosing spondylitis blood. The disease-linked clones had a CD8+ phenotype and low blood frequencies.

By quantitative 5'-RACE with molecular barcodes, the TCR beta libraries were made. MiXCR was run by TCRdb on the 5' RACE reads, yielding one entry per CDR3 protein. This sample has roughly 250,000 distinct CDR3 sequences, with around 9.1% found just once. To note about this clonotype: What it binds is unknown.

Trimming stripped 2 bases from V and 5 bases from J, with 15 bases between. The CDR3 consists of 15 residues. CDR1 and CDR2 from the germline V gene are SGHNT and YENEEA. The chain couples TRBV11-3 to TRBJ2-5; D may be TRBD1 (6 bases). The TCR was taken from a male donor with ankylosing spondylitis or in good health (not recorded which). What was sequenced was blood, either unsorted or a sorted T cell fraction (not recorded which). The CDR3 sequence: CASSLNRVIEETQYF. The CDR3 DNA sequence: TGTGCCAGCAGCTTAAACAGGGTAATAGAGGAGACCCAGTACTTC.